The TCR beta chain under discussion was sequenced for a study of T cells in Graves' hyperthyroidism and ophthalmopathy. Findings and limits, study-wide: Before onset, ophthalmopathy was predicted by the model a median roughly 6.8 months earlier. The majority of expanded thyroid clonotypes above 0.001 also appeared in blood.

The CDR3 is 14 residues long. Deletions cut 5 bases from V and 4 bases from J, with 13 bases between. The germline CDR1 and CDR2 sequences are SGHKS and YYEKEE (reference sequence). This clonotype was detected a few times. Its antigen is unknown. Newly diagnosed hyperthyroidism patients aged 18 to 65 years had disease lasting under 2 months. Used for diagnoses were clinical symptoms, serum thyroxine and TRAb, thyroid ultrasound and orbital computed tomography. RNA transcripts served as the template for amplifying TCR beta CDR3 regions. The TCR CDR3 first-round RT-PCR relied on the HTBI primer set. TCRdb processed the multiplex PCR reads anew with MiXCR; each CDR3 protein has one entry. The sample carries some 760,000 distinct CDR3 sequences, about 15% recorded once.

The sample taken for sequencing was blood. The V call is TRBV5-5, the J call TRBJ1-3; D is unclear. This receptor was identified in a woman aged 18-35 years with Graves' hyperthyroidism. The CDR3 DNA sequence: TGTGCCAGCAGGGTCATCGGGAGCGGAAACACCATATATTTT. Translating it yields CASRVIGSGNTIYF. Complete variable domain (other parts from reference TRBV5-5 and TRBJ1-3): DAGVTQSPTHLIKTRGQQVTLRCSPISGHKSVSWYQQVLGQGPQFIFQYYEKEERGRGNFPDRFSARQFPNYSSELNVNALLLGDSALYLCASRVIGSGNTIYFGEGSWLTVV.